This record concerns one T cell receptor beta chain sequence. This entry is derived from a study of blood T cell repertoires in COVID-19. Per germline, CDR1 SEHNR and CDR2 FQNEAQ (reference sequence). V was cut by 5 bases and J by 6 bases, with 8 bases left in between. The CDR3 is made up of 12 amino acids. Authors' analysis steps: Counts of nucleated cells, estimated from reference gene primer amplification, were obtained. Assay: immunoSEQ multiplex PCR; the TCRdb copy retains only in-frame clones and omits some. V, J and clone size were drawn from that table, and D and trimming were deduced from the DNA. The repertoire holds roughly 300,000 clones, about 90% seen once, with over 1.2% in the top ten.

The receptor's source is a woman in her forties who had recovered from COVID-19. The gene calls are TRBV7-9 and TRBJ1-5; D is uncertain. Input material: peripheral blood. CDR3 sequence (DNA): TGTGCCAGCAGCCTCGGGAGTCAGCCCCAGCATTTT. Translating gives CASSLGSQPQHF.